The T cell receptor (beta chain) under discussion was sequenced for a study of blood T cell repertoires in COVID-19. Study background: There were acute and convalescent COVID-19 samples, and they came from the United States, Italy and Spain.

Germline values: CDR1 SGHDN, CDR2 FVKESK. There are 16 residues in the CDR3. V was shortened by 3 bases and J by 0 bases, with 11 bases between the two germline ends. Assay: immunoSEQ multiplex PCR; the TCRdb copy retains only in-frame clones and omits some. The table records roughly 280,000 clones, about 86% of them present only once. The specimen was peripheral blood. The chain has TRBV14 and TRBJ2-2; D is ambiguous. This clonotype was sampled from a man aged 18 to 29 with active or convalescent COVID-19. Written as DNA, the CDR3 is TGTGCCAGCAGCCAGGCGAGGAGATCGAACACCGGGGAGCTGTTTTTT. Translating gives CASSQARRSNTGELFF.